This TCR beta chain originates from a study of cytomegalovirus exposure and HLA in healthy donors. It was with 60 Vbeta and 13 Jbeta primers that the PCR ran. The repertoire was sequenced with immunoSEQ multiplex PCR; TCRdb's copy has only in-frame clones and lacks some. The sample has tens of thousands of clones; about three quarters are singletons. This CDR3 is 18 amino acids long. Trimming cost V 5 bases and J 4 bases; bases outside gene matches: 12. Germline lookup yields CDR1 MNHEY and CDR2 SMNVEV (reference sequence). Unrecorded immune exposures were likely, despite nominal health at sampling. This TCR came from a man aged 40-55 years in good health and CMV-seronegative. Specimen: PBMCs. V gene TRBV27 combines with J gene TRBJ2-1; 12 bases map to TRBD2. The CDR3 spells CASSPRLAGERLYNEQFF. CDR3 nucleotides: TGTGCCAGCAGTCCTCGACTAGCGGGAGAAAGATTGTACAATGAGCAGTTCTTC.